The 23 T cell receptor beta chains reported below all come from one sample, sequenced in a study of blood T cell repertoires in COVID-19. Clones were sequenced by immunoSEQ multiplex PCR, and TCRdb holds only the in-frame ones, with some missing. Of under 300,000 clones detected, about nine tenths appear once; the ten largest clones hold more than 1%. Sequenced input: PBMCs or T cells enriched from blood (not recorded which). These receptors originate from a human donor in a cohort exposed to, infected with or recovered from COVID-19 (not recorded which). The donor label of this sample is uncertain.

V usage is TRBV21-1 and J usage is TRBJ2-2; the tabulated D call, TRBD1, remains unverified against the DNA. TRBV21-1 is listed as a pseudogene. The CDR3 extends over 18 amino acids. The CDR3 spells CASTNKDEGQGPCRELFF. The CDR3, as DNA: TGTGCCAGCACCAACAAAGATGAGGGACAGGGGCCTTGCCGGGAGCTGTTTTTT.

V and J are TRBV25-1 and TRBJ1-2, with 7 bases lining up with TRBD1. Trimming removed 1 base from V and 6 bases from J; junction bases left unmatched: 11. The CDR3 spans 16 residues. Germline-derived CDR1 and CDR2 are MGHDK and SYGVNS. CDR3 nucleotide sequence: TGTGCCAGCAGTGAATTCGACAGGGAGGCGTCTAATGGCTACACCTTC. Translated, it gives CASSEFDREASNGYTF.

The CDR3 is CASSSTSPGLDTQYF. As DNA, the CDR3 is TGTGCCAGCAGCTCGACCTCTCCGGGATTGGATACGCAGTATTTT. The V gene is TRBV5-4, the J gene TRBJ2-3, with D tentatively TRBD2 (5 bases). Germline V gives CDR1 SGHNT, CDR2 YYREEE (reference sequence). The CDR3 sequence is 15 residues long. The V end was cut by 3 bases, the J end by 6 bases, with 17 bases between.

This chain joins TRBV2 and TRBJ1-1; 7 bases are a match to TRBD1. This CDR3 has 13 residues. Germline V gene sequence: CDR1 SNHLY, CDR2 FYNNEI. V was clipped by 4 bases and J by 3 bases; unmatched bases: 2. For the CDR3, the DNA is TGTGCCAGCAGTGGAACAGGGGACACTGAAGCTTTCTTT. Translation gives CASSGTGDTEAFF. Supplemented by reference TRBV2 and TRBJ1-1, the full variable domain reads EPEVTQTPSHQVTQMGQEVILRCVPISNHLYFYWYRQILGQKVEFLVSFYNNEISEKSEIFDDQFSVERPDGSNFTLKIRSTKLEDSAMYFCASSGTGDTEAFFGQGTRLTVV.

The genes are TRBV2 and TRBJ1-5, with unresolved D. CDR1 and CDR2 (germline): SNHLY, FYNNEI. The CDR3 is made up of 13 amino acids. The V gene lost 2 bases and the J gene lost 6 bases, with 8 bases spanning the gap. The CDR3 bases are TGTGCCAGCAGTGAAAGGGAGGGTCAGCCCCAGCATTTT. Translating it yields CASSEREGQPQHF.

V gene TRBV18 combines with J gene TRBJ1-1; the match to TRBD1 covers 9 bases. This CDR3 comprises 14 residues. CDR1 is KGHSH, CDR2 LQKENI, per germline. V shed 3 bases, J shed 8 bases, and the junction held 7 bases outside the gene matches. The CDR3 reads CASSPPTGGGEAFF. Written as DNA, the CDR3 is TGTGCCAGCTCACCTCCGACAGGGGGAGGCGAAGCTTTCTTT.

This chain joins TRBV10-3 and TRBJ1-6, with unresolved D. Trimming removed 3 bases from V and 6 bases from J, with 12 bases in between. The CDR3 has 15 residues. Germline values: CDR1 ENHRY, CDR2 SYGVKD. This CDR3 is CAISDRDNGNSPLHF. Here the CDR3 DNA reads TGTGCCATCAGTGATAGAGACAATGGTAATTCACCCCTCCACTTT.

The chain recombines TRBV2 with TRBJ1-2, with unresolved D. This CDR3 is 14 amino acids long. Germline CDR1 reads SNHLY; CDR2 reads FYNNEI. Trimming stripped 6 bases from V and 4 bases from J, with 15 bases between. The CDR3 spells CASSAQVFGYGYTF. The CDR3 DNA follows: TGTGCCAGCAGCGCCCAGGTTTTTGGCTATGGCTACACCTTC.

V gene TRBV5-1 combines with J gene TRBJ1-3; no firm D call. Germline CDR1 is SGHRS and CDR2 is YFSETQ. There are 13 residues in the CDR3. V was cut by 5 bases and J by 0 bases, with 6 bases left in between. CDR3 DNA: TGCGCCAGCAGGGAGGACTCTGGAAACACCATATATTTT. Residues: CASREDSGNTIYF.

V is TRBV7-2 and J is TRBJ2-7; weak D call: TRBD2 (6 bases). This CDR3 spans 16 amino acids. Trimming cost V 0 bases and J 2 bases, with 14 bases left between them. The V gene's germline CDR1 is SGHTA and CDR2 FQGNSA. The CDR3 loop reads CASSLAGGVQTYEQYF. CDR3 coding DNA: TGTGCCAGCAGCTTAGCCGGCGGGGTACAGACCTACGAGCAGTACTTC.

The chain links TRBV6-5 to TRBJ2-1; 7 bases match TRBD2. Germline V gives CDR1 MNHEY, CDR2 SVGAGI. This CDR3 has 15 residues. Trimming took 6 bases from V and 4 from J; bases not matched to a gene: 9. The CDR3 sequence: CASRPGLVGYNEQFF. In DNA, the CDR3 is TGTGCCAGCAGGCCCGGACTAGTAGGGTACAATGAGCAGTTCTTC.

V is TRBV11-2 and J is TRBJ1-3; D is unresolved. V lost 1 base, J lost 0 bases, and 19 bases lay in between. Germline V CDR1 and CDR2: SGHAT, FQNNGV. The length of the CDR3 is 19 residues. DNA for the CDR3: TGTGCCAGCAGCTTAGGGGGAGCGGGCAGCTACTTCTCTGGAAACACCATATATTTT. It yields the protein CASSLGGAGSYFSGNTIYF.

The chain combines TRBV2 with TRBJ1-6; D might be TRBD1 (5 bases). Trimming cost V 6 bases and J 11 bases, with 23 bases left between them. Germline-derived CDR1 and CDR2 are SNHLY and FYNNEI. This CDR3 contains 16 residues. DNA for the CDR3: TGTGCCAGCAGCCCCGGGGGGACTCAATTGTGGCCACCCCTCCACTTT. It yields the protein CASSPGGTQLWPPLHF.

The rearrangement uses TRBV7-2 and TRBJ2-1, with a possible D match to TRBD2 (6 bases). Germline V gene data show CDR1 as SGHTA and CDR2 as FQGNSA. The V end was cut by 2 bases, the J end by 7 bases, with 15 bases between. The CDR3 covers 15 residues. The CDR3 spells CASSLRQGGRNEQFF. DNA of the CDR3: TGTGCCAGCAGCTTACGTCAGGGAGGTCGGAATGAGCAGTTCTTC.

The chain links TRBV19 to TRBJ1-2, with TRBD1 matching 11 bases. The CDR3 is 17 residues long. CDR1 and CDR2 from the germline V gene are LNHDA and SQIVND (reference sequence). Losses at the gene ends were 4 bases for V and 4 bases for J; bases not matched to a gene: 11. CDR3: CASSKTPGQGDRYGYTF. The CDR3 DNA reads TGTGCCAGTAGTAAGACACCGGGACAGGGGGACCGCTATGGCTACACCTTC. The whole variable domain, filled in from reference TRBV19 and TRBJ1-2, reads DGGITQSPKYLFRKEGQNVTLSCEQNLNHDAMYWYRQDPGQGLRLIYYSQIVNDFQKGDIAEGYSVSREKKESFPLTVTSAQKNPTAFYLCASSKTPGQGDRYGYTFGSGTRLTVV.

DNA of the CDR3: TGTGCCAGCAGCTTACCCTTACCACAGGGGACTGGAAACACCATATATTTT. Translating it yields CASSLPLPQGTGNTIYF. V and J are TRBV11-2 and TRBJ1-3; 7 positions agree with TRBD1. Per germline, CDR1 SGHAT and CDR2 FQNNGV. V shed 2 bases and J 2 bases; nucleotides not matched to a gene: 9. This CDR3 is built from 17 residues.

The table lists this clone with a count of one. The chain employs TRBV10-3 and TRBJ2-5; 14 bases are a match to TRBD2. The CDR3 covers 20 residues. V lost 4 bases and J lost 4; bases outside the gene matches: 17. Per germline, CDR1 ENHRY and CDR2 SYGVKD. The CDR3 region is CAISAGLAGGNLPFGETQYF. The CDR3, as DNA: TGTGCCATCAGTGCAGGACTAGCGGGGGGTAACTTGCCTTTTGGAGAGACCCAGTACTTC.

This clone has a single count. V and J are TRBV7-2 and TRBJ1-5; TRBD1 is a possible D gene (6 bases). The CDR3 is 15 amino acids. Trimming cost V 3 bases and J 7 bases, with 16 bases left between them. The germline gives CDR1 SGHTA, CDR2 FQGNSA. CDR3 sequence: CASSFDLGAGQPQHF. The CDR3 nucleotides read TGTGCCAGCAGCTTCGATTTGGGGGCCGGACAGCCCCAGCATTTT.

This clone was recorded once. The chain couples TRBV7-2 to TRBJ2-7, with TRBD2 matching over 11 bases. Trimming at V came to 4 bases and at J to 3 bases, leaving 2 bases not matched to a gene. Germline assignment: CDR1 SGHTA and CDR2 FQGNSA. The CDR3 covers 14 residues. For the CDR3, the DNA is TGTGCCAGCAGCTCGGGACTAGCGGTCTACGAGCAGTACTTC. It codes for CASSSGLAVYEQYF.

The genes are TRBV5-1 and TRBJ1-1; D gene ambiguous. Deletions cut 5 bases from V and 8 bases from J, with 22 bases between. This CDR3 has 15 amino acids. Germline loops: CDR1 SGHRS, CDR2 YFSETQ. The CDR3 sequence: CASSFRSTHGHEAFF. The CDR3 DNA reads as TGCGCCAGCAGTTTCAGGTCTACCCATGGCCACGAAGCTTTCTTT.

This clone was counted a single time. This rearrangement joins TRBV11-3 to TRBJ1-2; no clear D. This CDR3 spans 12 amino acids. CDR1 and CDR2 from the germline V gene are SGHNT and YENEEA. The V gene lost 6 bases and the J gene lost 8 bases, with 13 bases spanning the gap. The CDR3 coding sequence is TGTGCCAGCAGGCCCGTAATCGGGGGCTACACCTTC. Its translation is CASRPVIGGYTF.

Points on this clone: Other DNA sequences from this sample encode an identical CDR3 as well. V and J are TRBV7-9 and TRBJ1-1; possibly TRBD1 for D (6 bases). This CDR3 has 13 amino acids. CDR1 is SEHNR, CDR2 FQNEAQ, per germline (reference sequence). V lost 6 bases to trimming and J lost 5 bases, with 13 bases between them. For the CDR3, the DNA is TGTGCCAGCAGTATACAGGGAGGGACTGAAGCTTTCTTT. Translating gives CASSIQGGTEAFF.

This clone has only one observation. The V and J genes are TRBV24-1 and TRBJ1-1, with D possibly TRBD1 on 5 matching bases. Trimming left V 10 bases short and J 4 bases short, with 12 bases between. This CDR3 contains 12 residues. Germline CDR1 is KGHDR and CDR2 is SFDVKD. The CDR3 region has the DNA TGTGCCACGTCAACAGGTTTCACTGAAGCTTTCTTT. Amino acids: CATSTGFTEAFF.